This entry lists 3 T cell receptor beta chains sequenced from one sample in a study of CD8 T cells in ankylosing spondylitis. Study-level findings and limits: A TCR beta motif of eight or nine highly homologous variants seemed to mark ankylosing spondylitis blood.

The antigens these receptors bind are not known. TCRdb re-called the 5' RACE reads through MiXCR, storing one row per CDR3 protein. The sample has a few hundred thousand distinct CDR3 sequences, 17% seen once. The sequenced sample consisted of blood, either unsorted or a sorted T cell fraction (not recorded which). These receptors all stem from a male donor with ankylosing spondylitis.

This clonotype was counted between two and nine times. The rearrangement uses TRBV18 and TRBJ2-5; TRBD1 might be the D (6 bases). Germline lookup yields CDR1 KGHSH and CDR2 LQKENI. The CDR3 loop spans 13 amino acids. The ends were cut back, 9 bases at V and 5 bases at J, with 16 bases in the middle. The DNA of the CDR3 is TGTGCCAGTGGACAGACCGGCGGGGAGACCCAGTACTTC. This encodes CASGQTGGETQYF.

The V call is TRBV7-3, the J call TRBJ2-1, with TRBD1 as a possible D gene (6 bases). Trimming took off 6 bases at V and 0 bases at J, with 12 bases between the two ends. This CDR3 is 15 amino acids long. Per germline, CDR1 SGHTA and CDR2 FQGTGA. DNA for the CDR3: TGTGCCAGCAGTCCTGGGACATACTCCTACAATGAGCAGTTCTTC. This codes for CASSPGTYSYNEQFF.

V and J are TRBV20-1 and TRBJ1-5; D gene uncertain. The CDR3 totals 14 residues. Trimming pared 1 base from V and 0 bases from J, leaving 7 bases between. CDR1 and CDR2 (germline): DFQATT, SNEGSKA (reference sequence). The CDR3 coding sequence is TGCAGTGCTAGAGTTGGCAATAGCAATCAGCCCCAGCATTTT. This codes for CSARVGNSNQPQHF.